The 22 T cell receptor beta chains below come from one sample, sequenced in a study of regulatory T cells in long-lasting Graves disease. Stated time point: newly diagnosed GD, antithyroid drugs for less than 3 months. Generation of the TCR library employed RNA extracted from PBMCs. Building the TCR beta libraries relied on iRepertoire HTBI primers, and CDR3 regions underwent Arm-PCR. TCRdb re-called the multiplex PCR reads with MiXCR, one entry per CDR3 protein. The table lists hundreds of thousands of distinct CDR3 sequences, approximately 16% of them singletons. These data were also filed under a second study, of T cells in Graves' hyperthyroidism and ophthalmopathy.

The material sequenced was peripheral blood mononuclear cells (PBMCs), taken at new diagnosis, from a patient treated with antithyroid drugs. The origin of the receptors is a middle-aged woman with Graves disease.

The table lists this clonotype with many counts. The genes are TRBV5-1 and TRBJ1-5; 8 nucleotides align to TRBD1. CDR1 and CDR2 (germline): SGHRS, YFSETQ. This CDR3 region has 14 residues. V trimming: 4 bases; J trimming: 5 bases; junction bases outside the gene matches: 5. The CDR3 DNA sequence: TGCGCCAGCAGCCCAGGGGGCCCGGATCAGCCCCAGCATTTT. Translated, it gives CASSPGGPDQPQHF.

This clonotype was detected ten times or more. The CDR3 sequence is CASSLTGRGTEAFF. CDR3 bases: TGTGCCAGCAGCCTTACAGGGAGAGGCACTGAAGCTTTCTTT. The rearrangement uses TRBV6-4 and TRBJ1-1; tentative D call: TRBD1 (6 bases). V lost 6 bases, J lost 4 bases, and 15 bases lay in between. CDR1 is MRHNA, CDR2 SNTAGT, per germline. CDR3 length: 14 residues.

About this clonotype itself: Given a much more abundant clone one base away, this may be a read error. The V call is TRBV6-2 or TRBV6-3, the J call TRBJ1-5; D may be TRBD1 (6 bases). The CDR3 is 16 amino acids. Germline CDR1 is MNHEY and CDR2 is SVGEGT. Trimming left V 0 bases short and J 6 bases short, with 15 bases between. CDR3 sequence: CASSYSRDRIGQPQHF. Written as DNA, the CDR3 is TGTGCCAGCAGTTACTCCCGAGACAGGATAGGTCAGCCCCAGCATTTT.

This clonotype showed up many times. The gene calls are TRBV6-1 and TRBJ1-6; possibly TRBD1 for D (5 bases). Trimming took 1 base from V and 7 from J, leaving 11 bases between them. This CDR3 comprises 15 residues. In germline, CDR1 is MNHNS, CDR2 SASEGT. Written as DNA, the CDR3 is TGTGCCAGCAGTGAAGTTAAGGGACGGAATTCACCCCTCCACTTT. Protein sequence: CASSEVKGRNSPLHF.

This clonotype was picked up many times. The chain has TRBV6-1 and TRBJ2-1; 10 bases are a match to TRBD2. V shed 6 bases and J 0 bases; nucleotides not matched to a gene: 14. The V gene's germline CDR1 is MNHNS and CDR2 SASEGT. This CDR3 has 19 amino acids. CDR3 in amino acids: CASSPNPYSGGGSYNEQFF. The CDR3 DNA reads as TGTGCCAGCAGCCCAAACCCATACAGCGGGGGGGGCTCCTACAATGAGCAGTTCTTC.

The rearrangement links TRBV12-3 or TRBV12-4 to TRBJ2-3; TRBD2 is a possible D gene (6 bases). Judging by the DNA end, TRBJ2-7 fits better; the J call may be wrong. There are 15 residues in the CDR3. The CDR3 DNA reads as TGTGCCAGCAGTCCTTCGAGGCGGGGTGGGAATGAGCAGTACTTC. Its protein is CASSPSRRGGNEQYF.

In regard to this clonotype: A single base separates this from a much larger clone, so it may be a read error. The chain carries TRBV7-6 and TRBJ2-3; a weak D match, TRBD1 (7 bases). Germline V gene lookup returns CDR1 SGHVS and CDR2 FNYEAQ. This CDR3 has 17 residues. The CDR3 loop is CASSLRGDSGQTDPQYF. The CDR3 DNA reads TGTGCCAGCAGCTTAAGGGGGGACTCGGGACAGACAGATCCGCAGTATTTT.

A remark on this clonotype: A single base is all that separates this from a far larger clone, so a read error is likely. The chain has TRBV3-1 and TRBJ2-1; D remains ambiguous. Germline CDR1 is LGHDT and CDR2 is YNNKEL (reference sequence). V lost 4 bases to trimming and J lost 10 bases, with 11 bases between them. The CDR3 length is 12 residues. The CDR3 DNA reads TGTGCCAGCAGCCTCCTCCCCTACGAGCAGTTCTTC. This translates into CASSLLPYEQFF.

This clonotype was recorded many times. This chain joins TRBV3-1 and TRBJ2-7; the D is unclear. The germline gives CDR1 LGHDT, CDR2 YNNKEL (reference sequence). The CDR3 contains 16 residues. V was trimmed by 0 bases and J by 2 bases, leaving 14 bases between them. The CDR3 loop is CASSQDTEGPTYEQYF. Here the CDR3 DNA reads TGTGCCAGCAGCCAAGATACCGAAGGGCCTACCTACGAGCAGTACTTC.

The chain carries TRBV5-4 and TRBJ1-1; 8 nucleotides match TRBD1. The length of the CDR3 is 15 residues. The junction had 9 bases not matched to a gene; V was cut back by 4 bases and J by 4 bases. Germline V gene lookup returns CDR1 SGHNT and CDR2 YYREEE (reference sequence). CDR3 DNA: TGTGCCAGCAGCCCAAAGGACAGGGTGGGCACTGAAGCTTTCTTT. Its translation is CASSPKDRVGTEAFF.

This clonotype was observed at least ten times. V and J are TRBV10-3 and TRBJ2-2; 8 positions match TRBD1. The V gene end was trimmed by 3 bases and the J gene end by 2 bases; junction bases not matched to a gene: 2. Germline V CDR1 and CDR2: ENHRY, SYGVKD. The CDR3 runs 15 residues. Written as DNA, the CDR3 is TGTGCCATCAGTGATGACAGGGGCAACACCGGGGAGCTGTTTTTT. Its translation: CAISDDRGNTGELFF.

Ten or more counts support this clonotype. V gene TRBV15 combines with J gene TRBJ1-5; D is ambiguous. Between the trimmed V and J ends, which lost 1 base and 7 bases, there was a span of 20 bases. Germline V gene sequence: CDR1 LNHNV, CDR2 YYDKDF (reference sequence). The CDR3 has 17 amino acids. CDR3 protein: CATSRGLGMASQQPQHF. The DNA of the CDR3 is TGTGCCACCAGCAGAGGGCTGGGGATGGCCAGCCAACAGCCCCAGCATTTT.

The chain carries TRBV19 and TRBJ2-7, with a weak D call TRBD2 (5 bases). Per germline, CDR1 LNHDA and CDR2 SQIVND (reference sequence). The ends were cut back, 2 bases at V and 6 bases at J, with 11 bases in the middle. CDR3 length: 13 residues. The CDR3 DNA sequence: TGTGCCAGTAGTATATTGGCGGGTTCCGAGCAGTACTTC. Translating it yields CASSILAGSEQYF.

This clonotype occurred many times. The rearrangement uses TRBV2 and TRBJ1-2, with D unclear. Trimming shortened V by 2 bases and J by 12 bases, and 19 bases separated the two germline ends. The CDR3 sequence is 14 residues long. Looked up from germline, CDR1 is SNHLY and CDR2 is FYNNEI. The CDR3 here is CASSEQFQSLADTF. CDR3 nucleotides: TGTGCCAGCAGTGAACAGTTTCAATCCTTGGCCGACACCTTC. The full variable domain, its missing parts supplied by reference TRBV2 and TRBJ1-2, is EPEVTQTPSHQVTQMGQEVILRCVPISNHLYFYWYRQILGQKVEFLVSFYNNEISEKSEIFDDQFSVERPDGSNFTLKIRSTKLEDSAMYFCASSEQFQSLADTFGSGTRLTVV.

This clonotype was observed many times. The V call is TRBV7-9, the J call TRBJ2-1; D is ambiguous. The CDR3 consists of 13 residues. V lost 4 bases, J lost 2 bases, and 6 bases lay in between. CDR1 SEHNR and CDR2 FQNEAQ come from the germline V gene (reference sequence). CDR3 DNA sequence: TGTGCCAGCAGCTCCCCTACCTACAATGAGCAGTTCTTC. Translated: CASSSPTYNEQFF.

This clonotype was recorded at least ten times. The chain recombines TRBV11-2 with TRBJ1-5, with TRBD1 identical over 7 bases. The CDR3 contains 17 residues. The V gene's germline CDR1 is SGHAT and CDR2 FQNNGV. V dropped 4 bases and J dropped 3; count of bases not matched to a gene: 12. CDR3 in DNA: TGTGCCAGCAGCTCGGCGCCGCAGGGGGGTCCCAATCAGCCCCAGCATTTT. Amino acid sequence: CASSSAPQGGPNQPQHF.

This clonotype was seen only a few times. The rearrangement links TRBV3-1 to TRBJ2-5, with TRBD2 matching 8 bases. Germline assignment: CDR1 LGHDT and CDR2 YNNKEL (reference sequence). Trimming cost V 1 base and J 2 bases; bases outside gene matches: 3. The CDR3 has 15 residues. The CDR3 reads CASSQGTSTQETQYF. Written as DNA, the CDR3 is TGTGCCAGCAGCCAAGGGACTAGCACACAAGAGACCCAGTACTTC.

This clonotype was recorded a few times. The chain carries TRBV19 and TRBJ1-1; TRBD1 matches 7 bases. V lost 2 bases, J lost 5 bases, and 5 bases stayed unmatched. This CDR3 is built from 14 residues. The V gene's germline CDR1 is LNHDA and CDR2 SQIVND (reference sequence). CDR3 in DNA: TGTGCCAGTAGTATAAACAGGGGAGGGACTGAAGCTTTCTTT. Translating it yields CASSINRGGTEAFF.

At least ten counts were recorded for this clonotype. The genes are TRBV11-2 and TRBJ2-7; 9 nucleotides align to TRBD1. Germline loops: CDR1 SGHAT, CDR2 FQNNGV. V gave up 4 bases and J gave up 4 bases; unmatched junction bases: 11. The CDR3 runs 16 residues. Here the CDR3 reads CASSSTPRGTGYEQYF. CDR3 nucleotides: TGTGCCAGCAGCTCTACCCCCAGGGGGACAGGGTACGAGCAGTACTTC.

This clonotype was recorded at least ten times. The chain carries TRBV12-3 or TRBV12-4 and TRBJ1-2, with D perhaps matching TRBD1 (6 bases). The CDR3 consists of 14 residues. V shed 6 bases and J shed 5 bases, with 16 bases lying between them. The CDR3 loop is CASRATGTPYGYTF. The CDR3 DNA reads TGTGCCAGCAGAGCTACCGGGACACCTTATGGCTACACCTTC.

This chain links TRBV15 with TRBJ2-3; the match to TRBD2 covers 13 bases. Germline trimming cut 1 base from V and 0 bases from J; bases unmatched to any gene: 4. The CDR3 extends over 18 amino acids. Looked up from germline, CDR1 is LNHNV and CDR2 is YYDKDF (reference sequence). The DNA of the CDR3 is TGTGCCACCAGCAGAGGACTAGCGGGGGGACTGAGCACAGATACGCAGTATTTT. Translation: CATSRGLAGGLSTDTQYF.

This clonotype showed up many times. The genes are TRBV6-2 or TRBV6-3 and TRBJ1-1; TRBD1 is a possible D gene (5 bases). Trimming left V 5 bases short and J 4 bases short, with 14 bases between. The CDR3 is 14 amino acids. In germline, CDR1 is MNHEY, CDR2 SVGEGT. The CDR3 reads CASSRGVGGTEAFF. In DNA form, the CDR3 reads TGTGCCAGCAGTCGGGGGGTCGGGGGCACTGAAGCTTTCTTT.